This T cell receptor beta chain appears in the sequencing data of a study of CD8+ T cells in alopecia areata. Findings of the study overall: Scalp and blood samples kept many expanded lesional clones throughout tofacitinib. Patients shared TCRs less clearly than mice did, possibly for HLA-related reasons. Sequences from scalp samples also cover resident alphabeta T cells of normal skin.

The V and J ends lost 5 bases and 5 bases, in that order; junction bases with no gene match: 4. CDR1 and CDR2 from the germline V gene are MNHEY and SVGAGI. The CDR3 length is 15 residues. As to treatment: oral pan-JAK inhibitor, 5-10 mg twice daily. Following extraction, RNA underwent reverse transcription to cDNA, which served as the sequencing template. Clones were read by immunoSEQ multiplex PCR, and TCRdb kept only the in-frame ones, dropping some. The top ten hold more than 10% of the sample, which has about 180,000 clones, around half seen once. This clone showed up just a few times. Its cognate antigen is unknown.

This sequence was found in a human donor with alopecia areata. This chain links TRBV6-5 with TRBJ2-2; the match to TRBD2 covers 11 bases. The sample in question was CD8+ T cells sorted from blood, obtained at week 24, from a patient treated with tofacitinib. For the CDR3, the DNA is TGTGCCAGCAGTCCGACTAGCGGGGAGACCGGGGAGCTGTTTTTT. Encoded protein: CASSPTSGETGELFF.